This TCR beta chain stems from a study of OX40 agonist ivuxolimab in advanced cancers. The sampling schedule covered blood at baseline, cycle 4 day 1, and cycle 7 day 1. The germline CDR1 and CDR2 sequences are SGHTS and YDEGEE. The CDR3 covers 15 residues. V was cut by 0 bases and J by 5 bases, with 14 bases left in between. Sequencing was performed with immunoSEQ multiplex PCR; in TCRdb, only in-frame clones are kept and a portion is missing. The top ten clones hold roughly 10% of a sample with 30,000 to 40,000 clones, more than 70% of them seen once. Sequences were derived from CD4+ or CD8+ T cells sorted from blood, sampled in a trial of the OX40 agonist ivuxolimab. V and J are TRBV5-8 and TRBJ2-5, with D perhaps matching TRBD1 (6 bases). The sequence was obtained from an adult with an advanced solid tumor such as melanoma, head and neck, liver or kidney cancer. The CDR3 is CASSLGQAQGETQYF. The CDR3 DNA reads TGTGCCAGCAGCTTGGGACAGGCCCAAGGGGAGACCCAGTACTTC. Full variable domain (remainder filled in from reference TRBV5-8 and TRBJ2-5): EAGVTQSPTHLIKTRGQQATLRCSPISGHTSVYWYQQALGLGLQFLLWYDEGEERNRGNFPPRFSGRQFPNYSSELNVNALELEDSALYLCASSLGQAQGETQYFGPGTRLLVL.